This TCR beta chain was documented in a study of HIV-infected patients and healthy controls. Whole blood was used without fractionation, so all unsorted peripheral T cells were included. This clonotype has a count of ten or more. The ends were cut back, 0 bases at V and 8 bases at J, with 10 bases in the middle. Germline lookup yields CDR1 SNHLY and CDR2 FYNNEI. The CDR3 totals 13 residues. Reverse transcription used 500 to 550 ng RNA and constant-region primers for alpha and beta. Separate chain-specific third strand synthesis with multiplexing indices produced the alpha and beta libraries. Second strand DNA was synthesized using a primer at the SP2 site. Two random hexamers, added before amplification and joined, formed each molecule's 12-nucleotide barcode. TCRdb re-analysed the 5' RACE reads in MiXCR, keeping a single row per CDR3 protein. The sample yields around 8,800 distinct CDR3 sequences, 7.3% seen once.

This rearrangement joins TRBV2 to TRBJ1-2, with D unclear. This TCR derives from an adult with HIV infection. The input for sequencing was blood, taken before antiretroviral therapy. CDR3 bases: TGTGCCAGCAGTGAAGCCCCCGTTGCCGGCTACACCTTC. The encoded protein is CASSEAPVAGYTF.